This T cell receptor beta chain stems from a study of radiotherapy plus CTLA-4 blockade in lung cancer. TCRdb's copy holds only in-frame clones and misses some; the assay was immunoSEQ multiplex PCR. The repertoire has roughly 120,000 clones, 81% of them found once; the top ten carry 2.5% to 3.5%. On this clone itself: Its matching antigen is unknown.

Whole-study results and caveats: Radiotherapy was combined with ipilimumab, and tumor-derived TCR clones then expanded in blood.

The germline CDR1 and CDR2 sequences are LGHNA and YSLEER. The CDR3 spans 14 residues. V was trimmed by 3 bases and J by 3 bases, leaving 11 bases between them. The source is a human donor with non-small cell lung cancer that progressed on radiotherapy plus ipilimumab. Some clones in this sample may be carry-over from other donors' samples. The chain links TRBV4-3 to TRBJ1-2; D gene unclear. The sequencing here drew on peripheral blood, taken from a patient treated with radiotherapy plus ipilimumab. DNA for the CDR3: TGCGCCAGCAGCCAGAGATGGGCTGACTATGGCTACACCTTC. It encodes CASSQRWADYGYTF.